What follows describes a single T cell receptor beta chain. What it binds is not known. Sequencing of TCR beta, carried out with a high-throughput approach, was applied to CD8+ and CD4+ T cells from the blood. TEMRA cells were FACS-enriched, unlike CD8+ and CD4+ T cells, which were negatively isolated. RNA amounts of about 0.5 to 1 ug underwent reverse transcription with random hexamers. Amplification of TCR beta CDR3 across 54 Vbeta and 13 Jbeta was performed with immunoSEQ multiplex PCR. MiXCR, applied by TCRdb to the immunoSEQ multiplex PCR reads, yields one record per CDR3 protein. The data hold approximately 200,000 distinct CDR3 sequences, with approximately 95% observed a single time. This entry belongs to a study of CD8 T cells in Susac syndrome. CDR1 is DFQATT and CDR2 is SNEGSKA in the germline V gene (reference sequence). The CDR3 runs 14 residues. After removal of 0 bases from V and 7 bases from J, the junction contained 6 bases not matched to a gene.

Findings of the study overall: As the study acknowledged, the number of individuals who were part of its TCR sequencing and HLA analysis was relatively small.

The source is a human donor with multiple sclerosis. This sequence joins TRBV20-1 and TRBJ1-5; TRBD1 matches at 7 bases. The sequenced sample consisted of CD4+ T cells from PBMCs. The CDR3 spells CSAREGRGEQPQHF. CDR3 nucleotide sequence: TGCAGTGCTAGAGAGGGCAGGGGGGAGCAGCCCCAGCATTTT.